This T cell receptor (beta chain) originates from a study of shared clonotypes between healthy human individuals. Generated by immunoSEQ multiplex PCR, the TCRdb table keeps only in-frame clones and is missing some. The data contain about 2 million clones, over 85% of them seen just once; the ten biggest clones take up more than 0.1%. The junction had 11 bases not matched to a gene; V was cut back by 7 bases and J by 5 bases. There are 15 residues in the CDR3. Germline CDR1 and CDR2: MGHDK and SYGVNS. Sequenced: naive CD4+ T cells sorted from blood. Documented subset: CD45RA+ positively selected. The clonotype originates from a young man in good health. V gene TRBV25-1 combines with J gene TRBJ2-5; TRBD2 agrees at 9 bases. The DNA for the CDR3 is TGTGCCAGCACAAAGCGGGAGGTACTAGGGGAGACCCAGTACTTC. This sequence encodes CASTKREVLGETQYF.